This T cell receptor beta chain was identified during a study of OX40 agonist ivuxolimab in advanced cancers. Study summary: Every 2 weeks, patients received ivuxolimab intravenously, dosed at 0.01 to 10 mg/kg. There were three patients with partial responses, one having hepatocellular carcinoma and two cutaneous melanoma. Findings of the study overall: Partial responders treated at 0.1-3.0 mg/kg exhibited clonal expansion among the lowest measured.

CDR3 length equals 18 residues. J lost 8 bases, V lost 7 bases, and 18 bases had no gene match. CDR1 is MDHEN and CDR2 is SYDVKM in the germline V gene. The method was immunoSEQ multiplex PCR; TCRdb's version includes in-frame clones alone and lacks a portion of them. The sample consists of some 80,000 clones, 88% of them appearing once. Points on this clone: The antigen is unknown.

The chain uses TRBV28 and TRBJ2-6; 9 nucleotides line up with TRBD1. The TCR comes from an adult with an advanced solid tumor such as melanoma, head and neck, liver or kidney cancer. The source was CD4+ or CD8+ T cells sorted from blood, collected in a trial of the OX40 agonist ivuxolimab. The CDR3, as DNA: TGTGCCAGCACCCATCGGTCGCGTTGGGACAGGGATCCCAACGTCCTGACTTTC. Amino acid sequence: CASTHRSRWDRDPNVLTF.